The 22 T cell receptor beta chains in this list originate from one sample, sequenced in a study of T-cell memory formation after mild COVID-19. MiXCR, applied by TCRdb to the 5' RACE reads, yields one record per CDR3 protein. This repertoire shows roughly 500,000 distinct CDR3 sequences, 20% found once; its top ten account for roughly an eighth. Sequenced: PBMCs or a T cell subset sorted from them (not recorded which). All receptors come from an adult woman who had mild COVID-19 (a few samples of this study predate the infection). Cell type and time point are not known.

The table lists this clonotype with a few counts. The V gene is TRBV7-9, the J gene TRBJ2-7; D call uncertain. V lost 3 bases to trimming and J lost 4 bases, with 10 bases between them. Germline values: CDR1 SEHNR, CDR2 FQNEAQ (reference sequence). The CDR3 sequence is 13 residues long. CDR3 sequence reads: CASSFNEEYEQYF. The CDR3 DNA sequence: TGTGCCAGCAGCTTTAATGAGGAGTACGAGCAGTACTTC.

This clonotype showed up just a few times. V usage is TRBV5-1 and J usage is TRBJ2-1; TRBD2 is a possible D gene (5 bases). The ends were cut back, 4 bases at V and 12 bases at J, with 14 bases in the middle. Germline loops: CDR1 SGHRS, CDR2 YFSETQ. The CDR3 totals 12 residues. The DNA for the CDR3 is TGCGCCAGCAGCCACACAGACGGGATGCAGTTCTTC. It codes for CASSHTDGMQFF.

In its sample, this clonotype was seen many times. CDR3 coding DNA: TGTGCCAGCAGCGCCGGCGGATGGGGAAGGCAAGAGACCCAGTACTTC. It codes for CASSAGGWGRQETQYF. This chain joins TRBV7-2 and TRBJ2-5; D ambiguous. V lost 5 bases, J lost 2 bases, and 18 bases lay in between. The CDR3 loop spans 16 amino acids. Germline lookup yields CDR1 SGHTA and CDR2 FQGNSA.

This clonotype was recorded many times. For the CDR3, the DNA is TGCGCCAGCAGCTGGACGGACTACCGGGAGACCCAGTACTTC. This encodes CASSWTDYRETQYF. This chain uses TRBV5-1 with TRBJ2-5; a possible D gene is TRBD2 (6 bases). Germline loops: CDR1 SGHRS, CDR2 YFSETQ. This CDR3 is built from 14 residues. V was clipped by 3 bases and J by 5 bases, with 14 bases between them.

This chain uses TRBV7-9 with TRBJ2-3; tentatively, D is TRBD1 (5 bases). The CDR3 loop spans 14 amino acids. V was shortened by 1 base and J by 4 bases, with 9 bases between the two germline ends. Germline values: CDR1 SEHNR, CDR2 FQNEAQ (reference sequence). The CDR3 loop reads CASSLVVGADTQYF. Written as DNA, the CDR3 is TGTGCCAGCAGCTTAGTCGTAGGGGCAGATACGCAGTATTTT.

Only a few counts were recorded for this clonotype. This sequence joins TRBV24-1 and TRBJ2-3; the D gene is possibly TRBD2 (6 bases). This CDR3 has 14 residues. The V gene lost 4 bases and the J gene lost 5 bases, with 12 bases spanning the gap. Germline V gene data show CDR1 as KGHDR and CDR2 as SFDVKD. CDR3 sequence reads: CATSEPVGGDTQYF. DNA of the CDR3: TGTGCCACCAGTGAACCCGTCGGGGGAGATACGCAGTATTTT.

There are many counts of this clonotype. The V gene is TRBV3-1, the J gene TRBJ2-7, with D maybe TRBD1 (6 bases). The CDR3 totals 13 residues. Trimming removed 1 base at V and 9 bases at J, with 13 bases between. CDR1 and CDR2 (germline): LGHDT, YNNKEL (reference sequence). The CDR3 loop reads CASSQGGHSSQYF. CDR3 DNA sequence: TGTGCCAGCAGCCAAGGGGGACATTCATCGCAGTACTTC.

This chain connects TRBV18 to TRBJ2-5, with a weak D call TRBD2 (6 bases). This CDR3 contains 15 residues. V lost 3 bases and J 2 bases, leaving 13 bases between the germline ends. Looked up from germline, CDR1 is KGHSH and CDR2 is LQKENI. As DNA, the CDR3 is TGTGCCAGCTCACCCGGGGCCGGAGGGCAAGAGACCCAGTACTTC. It encodes CASSPGAGGQETQYF.

CDR3 nucleotide sequence: TGTGCCAGCAGTTCGTGGGATGAGCAGTTCTTC. This codes for CASSSWDEQFF. The chain employs TRBV12-3 or TRBV12-4 and TRBJ2-1; no firm D call. The length of the CDR3 is 11 residues. V was cut by 4 bases and J by 8 bases, with 6 bases left in between.

The genes are TRBV11-3 and TRBJ2-3; 15 nucleotides agree with TRBD2. J gave up 4 bases and V 5 bases, and 4 bases lay outside the gene matches. CDR1 and CDR2 from the germline V gene are SGHNT and YENEEA. CDR3 length equals 16 residues. The CDR3 coding sequence is TGTGCCAGCAGCCCAAGGACTAGCGGGAGGGCAGATACGCAGTATTTT. This sequence encodes CASSPRTSGRADTQYF. Full variable domain (rest looked up from reference TRBV11-3 and TRBJ2-3): EAGVVQSPRYKIIEKKQPVAFWCNPISGHNTLYWYLQNLGQGPELLIRYENEEAVDDSQLPKDRFSAERLKGVDSTLKIQPAELGDSAVYLCASSPRTSGRADTQYFGPGTRLTVL.

This clonotype was seen only a few times. The J gene is TRBJ1-1, the V gene TRBV6-5; D may be TRBD1 (6 bases). CDR1 and CDR2 (germline): MNHEY, SVGAGI. The CDR3 contains 16 residues. The V end was cut by 1 base, the J end by 2 bases, with 14 bases between. The CDR3 DNA reads TGTGCCAGCAGTTACTTTCAGGGCAGGGGCAACACTGAAGCTTTCTTT. The encoded protein is CASSYFQGRGNTEAFF.

This clonotype came up a few times. Written as DNA, the CDR3 is TGTGCCAGCAGTTCCAACCTTGGGGAGTACAATGAGCAGTTCTTC. Amino acids: CASSSNLGEYNEQFF. The chain recombines TRBV6-4 with TRBJ2-1; D is perhaps TRBD2 (5 bases). Germline-derived CDR1 and CDR2 are MRHNA and SNTAGT. Trimming left V 5 bases short and J 4 bases short, with 15 bases between. The CDR3 runs 15 residues.

In this sample, this clonotype turned up a few times. Its ends do not fully match the called genes, so a read error is possible. The V call is TRBV29-1, the J call TRBJ2-1; D possibly corresponds to TRBD2 (5 bases). This CDR3 spans 12 amino acids. Per germline, CDR1 SQVTM and CDR2 ANQGSEA. Here the CDR3 reads CSVEADLSLQFF. The DNA for the CDR3 is TGCAGCGTAGAAGCGGACCTTTCTTTGCAGTTCTTC.

CDR3 residues: CASSHTPGDSIWDTQYF. The CDR3 nucleotides read TGTGCCAGCAGTCACACTCCGGGAGATAGCATATGGGATACGCAGTATTTT. This chain uses TRBV27 with TRBJ2-3, with a weak D call TRBD2 (6 bases). CDR1 is MNHEY, CDR2 SMNVEV, per germline (reference sequence). Trimming stripped 5 bases from V and 6 bases from J, with 24 bases between. The CDR3 extends over 17 amino acids.

V and J are TRBV5-1 and TRBJ1-3, with D perhaps matching TRBD1 (6 bases). The CDR3 consists of 11 residues. Germline CDR1 SGHRS, CDR2 YFSETQ. Trimming cost V 9 bases and J 5 bases, with 9 bases left between them. The CDR3 spells CATRGRNTIYF. Here the CDR3 DNA reads TGCGCCACCAGGGGTCGAAACACCATATATTTT. The full variable domain, rest sourced from reference TRBV5-1 and TRBJ1-3, is KAGVTQTPRYLIKTRGQQVTLSCSPISGHRSVSWYQQTPGQGLQFLFEYFSETQRNKGNFPGRFSGRQFSNSRSEMNVSTLELGDSALYLCATRGRNTIYFGEGSWLTVV.

The CDR3 spells CASSQVTGLRGYGYTF. The CDR3, as DNA: TGTGCCAGCAGCCAAGTAACAGGGCTCCGGGGCTATGGCTACACCTTC. This chain links TRBV7-2 with TRBJ1-2, with D perhaps matching TRBD1 (6 bases). In germline, CDR1 is SGHTA, CDR2 FQGNSA. CDR3 length equals 16 residues. With 5 bases removed from V and 4 bases from J, the gap between germline ends came to 20 bases.

This clonotype was counted only a few times. This rearrangement joins TRBV5-1 to TRBJ2-1; the match to TRBD2 covers 8 bases. The CDR3 runs to 17 residues. After removal of 5 bases from V and 0 bases from J, the junction contained 10 bases not matched to a gene. Germline V gene lookup returns CDR1 SGHRS and CDR2 YFSETQ. The CDR3 DNA reads TGCGCCAGCAGTTCGGGGGGGGGCCCTAGCTCCTACAATGAGCAGTTCTTC. Translated, it gives CASSSGGGPSSYNEQFF. The full variable domain, in which reference TRBV5-1 and TRBJ2-1 provide the parts outside the CDR3, is KAGVTQTPRYLIKTRGQQVTLSCSPISGHRSVSWYQQTPGQGLQFLFEYFSETQRNKGNFPGRFSGRQFSNSRSEMNVSTLELGDSALYLCASSSGGGPSSYNEQFFGPGTRLTVL.

The chain joins TRBV5-6 to TRBJ1-6, with 7 bases matching TRBD1. The CDR3 has 15 amino acids. In germline, CDR1 is SGHDT, CDR2 YYEEEE. V lost 5 bases to trimming and J lost 10 bases; unmatched junction nucleotides: 12. CDR3 in DNA: TGTGCCAGCAGTCGGACAGGCCTCTGGAGGTCACCCCTCCACTTT. The encoded protein is CASSRTGLWRSPLHF.

J is TRBJ1-2 and V is TRBV12-3 or TRBV12-4; TRBD1 is a possible D gene (5 bases). The V and J ends lost 7 bases and 8 bases respectively, with 17 bases between them. CDR3 size: 13 residues. The CDR3 DNA sequence: TGTGCCAGCAACCCCCGGGCAGGGAAAGGCTACACCTTC. Amino acids: CASNPRAGKGYTF.

This chain uses TRBV18 with TRBJ2-6, with D possibly being TRBD1 (6 bases). This CDR3 spans 16 amino acids. Germline-derived CDR1 and CDR2 are KGHSH and LQKENI. The germline V and J ends were trimmed by 4 bases and 2 bases, with 12 bases remaining between them. The CDR3 here is CASSQLDSPGANVLTF. The CDR3 DNA reads TGTGCCAGCTCACAACTGGACAGTCCTGGGGCCAACGTCCTGACTTTC.

This clonotype was seen more than once but under ten times. V is TRBV7-8 and J is TRBJ1-2, with D maybe TRBD1 (5 bases). Germline V gene data show CDR1 as SGHVS and CDR2 as FQNEAQ. Between the trimmed V and J ends, which lost 5 bases and 6 bases, there was a span of 19 bases. This CDR3 region has 15 residues. CDR3 bases: TGTGCCAGCAGCCTACTACTGGGAGTGGGGGATGGCTACACCTTC. This translates into CASSLLLGVGDGYTF.

This clonotype was seen only a few times. The J gene is TRBJ2-3, the V gene TRBV20-1; 11 bases line up with TRBD2. There are 14 residues in the CDR3. V trimming: 4 bases; J trimming: 7 bases; junction bases outside the gene matches: 7. CDR1 is DFQATT, CDR2 SNEGSKA, per germline (reference sequence). CDR3 nucleotide sequence: TGCAGTGCTACTACTAGCGGGAGTCCATATACGCAGTATTTT. Translating it yields CSATTSGSPYTQYF.